The 17 T cell receptor beta chains below all came from one sample that was sequenced in a study of CD8+ T cells in alopecia areata. After isolation, RNA underwent reverse transcription to generate cDNA as the sequencing template. TCRdb's table, derived via immunoSEQ multiplex PCR, lists solely in-frame clones and lacks some. This sample has 200,000 to 250,000 clones; less than 65% occur once, and the top ten carry more than 3.5%. Treatment reported: oral pan-JAK inhibitor, 5-10 mg twice daily. The sample in question was CD4+ T cells sorted from blood, obtained at week 4, from a patient treated with tofacitinib. Receptors originate from a human donor with alopecia areata.

The chain combines TRBV29-1 with TRBJ2-7, with 11 positions matching TRBD1. Germline CDR1 and CDR2: SQVTM and ANQGSEA. V was pared by 6 bases and J by 2 bases, with 3 bases of the junction left unmatched. The CDR3 runs 13 residues. The CDR3: CSVGQGATYEQYF. CDR3 nucleotides: TGCAGCGTCGGACAGGGGGCGACCTACGAGCAGTACTTC.

The table lists this clone with a few counts. This chain joins TRBV5-1 and TRBJ2-5, with D perhaps TRBD2 (5 bases). V was cut by 0 bases and J by 1 base, with 10 bases left in between. Germline V lookup: CDR1 SGHRS, CDR2 YFSETQ. The CDR3 extends over 15 amino acids. CDR3 protein: CASSLGGLVQETQYF. Written as DNA, the CDR3 is TGCGCCAGCAGCTTGGGAGGACTCGTCCAAGAGACCCAGTACTTC.

To note about this clone: In the same sample, other DNA sequences code for this CDR3. The chain carries TRBV29-1 and TRBJ1-1; D uncertain. CDR3 length: 13 amino acids. CDR1 and CDR2 from the germline V gene are SQVTM and ANQGSEA. V was cut by 1 base and J by 0 bases, with 6 bases left in between. CDR3 sequence reads: CSVEGTVNTEAFF. CDR3 coding DNA: TGCAGCGTTGAAGGAACAGTGAACACTGAAGCTTTCTTT.

The J gene is TRBJ2-1, the V gene TRBV9; TRBD1 or TRBD2 may be the D gene (6 bases each). This CDR3 region has 14 residues. The germline V and J ends were trimmed by 2 bases and 9 bases, with 15 bases remaining between them. Germline loops: CDR1 SGDLS, CDR2 YYNGEE. CDR3 bases: TGTGCCAGCAGCGTTGGACGGGGGCTCACTGAGCAGTTCTTC. This translates into CASSVGRGLTEQFF. Supplemented by reference TRBV9 and TRBJ2-1, the full variable domain reads DSGVTQTPKHLITATGQRVTLRCSPRSGDLSVYWYQQSLDQGLQFLIQYYNGEERAKGNILERFSAQQFPDLHSELNLSSLELGDSALYFCASSVGRGLTEQFFGPGTRLTVL.

The sample holds one count of this clone. This rearrangement joins TRBV5-1 to TRBJ2-7; D is unclear. Trimming removed 4 bases from V and 4 bases from J, with 12 bases in between. The germline CDR1 and CDR2 sequences are SGHRS and YFSETQ. This CDR3 spans 13 amino acids. CDR3 DNA: TGCGCCAGCAGCCCTGGATACCAATACGAGCAGTACTTC. It yields the protein CASSPGYQYEQYF.

V gene TRBV5-1 combines with J gene TRBJ1-6; 10 nucleotides line up with TRBD1. Germline V gene sequence: CDR1 SGHRS, CDR2 YFSETQ. The CDR3 totals 16 residues. Trimming removed 2 bases from V and 4 bases from J; junction bases left unmatched: 3. In DNA form, the CDR3 reads TGCGCCAGCAGCTTACGGACAGGGGGGTATAATTCACCCCTCCACTTT. Translated, it gives CASSLRTGGYNSPLHF.

Notes on this clone: Other DNA sequences in this sample translate to the same CDR3. The gene calls are TRBV29-1 and TRBJ2-3, with TRBD2 matching over 9 bases. Germline CDR1 is SQVTM and CDR2 is ANQGSEA. The trim removed 3 bases at V and 5 bases at J, leaving 0 bases unmatched. CDR3 length: 12 residues. The CDR3 DNA reads as TGCAGCGTTGAGACTAGCGGAGATACGCAGTATTTT. Protein sequence: CSVETSGDTQYF.

The chain recombines TRBV6-5 with TRBJ1-2; 8 nucleotides agree with TRBD1. The CDR3 contains 13 residues. Germline-derived CDR1 and CDR2 are MNHEY and SVGAGI. J was trimmed by 3 bases and V by 4 bases; bases with no gene match: 1. The CDR3 loop reads CASSSTGDYGYTF. CDR3 in DNA: TGTGCCAGCAGTTCGACAGGGGACTATGGCTACACCTTC.

The chain combines TRBV5-1 with TRBJ1-4; perhaps TRBD1 as D (6 bases). The CDR3 runs to 14 residues. The V end was cut by 4 bases, the J end by 8 bases, with 15 bases between. Germline assignment: CDR1 SGHRS and CDR2 YFSETQ. The CDR3 DNA reads TGCGCCAGCAGCCCAAAACAGGGTTCGGAAAAACTGTTTTTT. This encodes CASSPKQGSEKLFF.

The chain is built from TRBV18 and TRBJ2-3; TRBD2 matches at 10 bases. The CDR3 runs to 16 residues. The germline V gene encodes CDR1 KGHSH and CDR2 LQKENI. Trimming removed 3 bases from V and 1 base from J; junction bases left unmatched: 4. This CDR3 reads CASSPLTSGGTDTQYF. CDR3 DNA: TGTGCCAGCTCACCTCTTACTAGCGGGGGCACAGATACGCAGTATTTT.

The chain recombines TRBV30 with TRBJ2-3, with 7 bases matching TRBD1. The CDR3 runs 11 residues. Germline V lookup: CDR1 GTSNPN, CDR2 SVGIG (reference sequence). Losses at the gene ends were 5 bases for V and 8 bases for J; bases not matched to a gene: 4. For the CDR3, the DNA is TGTGCCTGGTATACAGGGGCTACGCAGTATTTT. It codes for CAWYTGATQYF.

V usage is TRBV11-2 and J usage is TRBJ2-1, with unresolved D. The CDR3 totals 13 residues. Germline V lookup: CDR1 SGHAT, CDR2 FQNNGV. The V gene lost 0 bases and the J gene lost 7 bases, with 7 bases spanning the gap. The CDR3 region is CASSLDRRNEQFF. The DNA of the CDR3 is TGTGCCAGCAGCTTAGATCGCCGGAATGAGCAGTTCTTC. The variable domain in full, with the rest retrieved from reference TRBV11-2 and TRBJ2-1, is EAGVAQSPRYKIIEKRQSVAFWCNPISGHATLYWYQQILGQGPKLLIQFQNNGVVDDSQLPKDRFSAERLKGVDSTLKIQPAKLEDSAVYLCASSLDRRNEQFFGPGTRLTVL.

The CDR3 sequence is CASSSGTGTNEQFF. The CDR3 DNA reads as TGCGCCAGCAGCTCCGGGACAGGGACGAATGAGCAGTTCTTC. The chain has TRBV5-1 and TRBJ2-1; 9 bases are shared with TRBD1. The junction had 5 bases not matched to a gene; V was cut back by 3 bases and J by 7 bases. Germline V gene data show CDR1 as SGHRS and CDR2 as YFSETQ. The CDR3 has 14 amino acids.

This clone showed up just a few times. The chain is built from TRBV5-1 and TRBJ2-5; 12 bases map to TRBD2. The V gene end was trimmed by 4 bases and the J gene end by 5 bases; junction bases not matched to a gene: 12. This CDR3 spans 17 amino acids. Per the germline V gene, CDR1 is SGHRS and CDR2 is YFSETQ. The CDR3 DNA follows: TGCGCCAGCAGCCTAAGACTAGCGGGGGCTCTGCGGGAGACCCAGTACTTC. Protein sequence: CASSLRLAGALRETQYF.

The CDR3 reads CASSQEFTNTGELFF. The DNA for the CDR3 is TGCGCCAGCAGCCAAGAGTTTACAAACACCGGGGAGCTGTTTTTT. The rearrangement uses TRBV4-3 and TRBJ2-2; no definite D call. V was cut by 0 bases and J by 2 bases, with 7 bases left in between. The germline V gene encodes CDR1 LGHNA and CDR2 YSLEER. The CDR3 has 15 amino acids.

The chain has TRBV30 and TRBJ1-1; D is unclear. Trimming stripped 3 bases from V and 10 bases from J, with 6 bases between. CDR3 length: 9 amino acids. Germline CDR1 is GTSNPN and CDR2 is SVGIG (reference sequence). The CDR3 DNA reads as TGTGCCTGGAGATCGATAGCTTTCTTT. Protein product: CAWRSIAFF.

The V gene is TRBV6-5, the J gene TRBJ1-1; D not resolved. Germline V gene data show CDR1 as MNHEY and CDR2 as SVGAGI. The V gene lost 5 bases and the J gene lost 0 bases, with 13 bases spanning the gap. CDR3 length: 15 residues. The CDR3 reads CASSVPGRLNTEAFF. The CDR3 region has the DNA TGTGCCAGCAGTGTCCCCGGACGTTTGAACACTGAAGCTTTCTTT.